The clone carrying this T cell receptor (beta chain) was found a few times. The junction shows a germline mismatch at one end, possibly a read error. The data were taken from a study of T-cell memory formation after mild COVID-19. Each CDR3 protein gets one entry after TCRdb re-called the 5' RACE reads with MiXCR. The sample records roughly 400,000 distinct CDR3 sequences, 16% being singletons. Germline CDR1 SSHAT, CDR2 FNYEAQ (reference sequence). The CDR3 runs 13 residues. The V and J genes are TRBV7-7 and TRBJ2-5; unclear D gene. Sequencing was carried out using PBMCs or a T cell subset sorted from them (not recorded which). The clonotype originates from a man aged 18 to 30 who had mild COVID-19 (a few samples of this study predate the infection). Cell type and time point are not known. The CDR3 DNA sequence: TGTGCTAGCAGCCAGCGCGCGGAGGAGACCCAGTACTTC. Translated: CASSQRAEETQYF.